The 2 T cell receptor beta chains below all came from one sample that was sequenced in a study of T-cell memory formation after mild COVID-19. TCRdb reprocessed the 5' RACE reads with MiXCR, giving one entry per CDR3 protein. Of more than 100,000 distinct CDR3 sequences listed, about 17% are singletons. Sequencing input: PBMCs or a T cell subset sorted from them (not recorded which). Receptors originate from a young man who had mild COVID-19 (a few samples of this study predate the infection). Cell type and time point are not known.

This clonotype has just a few counts. This chain's CDR3 is CASSYPDSFYGYTF. Here the CDR3 DNA reads TGCGCCAGCAGCTACCCCGACAGTTTCTATGGCTACACCTTC. The chain recombines TRBV5-1 with TRBJ1-2; possibly TRBD1 for D (5 bases). Germline loops: CDR1 SGHRS, CDR2 YFSETQ. CDR3 size: 14 residues. V lost 3 bases and J lost 4, with 13 bases in between.

This sequence joins TRBV19 and TRBJ1-2; 10 bases line up with TRBD1. The CDR3 consists of 15 residues. The trim removed 5 bases at V and 5 bases at J, leaving 8 bases unmatched. Germline lookup yields CDR1 LNHDA and CDR2 SQIVND (reference sequence). The CDR3 DNA reads as TGTGCCAGTAGTCGGGACAGGGGCGCTGAGTATGGCTACACCTTC. Translated, it gives CASSRDRGAEYGYTF.